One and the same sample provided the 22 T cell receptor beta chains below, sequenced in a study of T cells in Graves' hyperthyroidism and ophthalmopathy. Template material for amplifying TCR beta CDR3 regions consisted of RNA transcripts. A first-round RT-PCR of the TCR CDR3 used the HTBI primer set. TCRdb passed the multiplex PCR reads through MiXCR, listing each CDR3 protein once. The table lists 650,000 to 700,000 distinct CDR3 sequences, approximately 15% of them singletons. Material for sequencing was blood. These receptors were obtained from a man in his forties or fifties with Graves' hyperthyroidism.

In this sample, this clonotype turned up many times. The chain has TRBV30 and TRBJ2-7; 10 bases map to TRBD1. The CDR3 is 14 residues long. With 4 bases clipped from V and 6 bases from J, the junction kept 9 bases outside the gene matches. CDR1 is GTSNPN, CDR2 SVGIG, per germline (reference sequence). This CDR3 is CAWTLGTGEREQYF. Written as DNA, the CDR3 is TGTGCCTGGACCCTCGGGACAGGGGAACGCGAGCAGTACTTC.

CDR3 amino acids: CASRTAGDEQFF. DNA of the CDR3: TGTGCCTCCCGGACCGCGGGGGATGAGCAGTTCTTC. The chain uses TRBV19 and TRBJ2-1; 7 bases line up with TRBD2. After removal of 11 bases from V and 8 bases from J, the junction contained 9 bases not matched to a gene. Germline CDR1 reads LNHDA; CDR2 reads SQIVND (reference sequence). This CDR3 is built from 12 residues.

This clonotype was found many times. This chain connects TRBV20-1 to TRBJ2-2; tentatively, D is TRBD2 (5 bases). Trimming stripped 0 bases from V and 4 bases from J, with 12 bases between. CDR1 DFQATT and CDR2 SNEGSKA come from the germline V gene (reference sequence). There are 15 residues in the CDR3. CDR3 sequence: CSARDLWEFTGELFF. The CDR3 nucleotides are TGCAGTGCTAGAGATCTGTGGGAGTTCACCGGGGAGCTGTTTTTT.

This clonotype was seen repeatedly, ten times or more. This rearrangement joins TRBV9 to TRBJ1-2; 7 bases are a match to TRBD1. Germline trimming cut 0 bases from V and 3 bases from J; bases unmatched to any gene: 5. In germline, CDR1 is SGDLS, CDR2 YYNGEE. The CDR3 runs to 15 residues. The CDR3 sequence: CASSVVGTGDYGYTF. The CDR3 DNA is TGTGCCAGCAGCGTAGTCGGCACAGGGGACTATGGCTACACCTTC.

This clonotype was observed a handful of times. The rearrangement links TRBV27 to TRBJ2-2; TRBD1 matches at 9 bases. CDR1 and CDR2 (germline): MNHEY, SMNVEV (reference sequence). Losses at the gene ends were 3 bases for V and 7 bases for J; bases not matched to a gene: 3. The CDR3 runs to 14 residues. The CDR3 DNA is TGTGCCAGCAGTTTGGGACAGGGCCTCGGGGAGCTGTTTTTT. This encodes CASSLGQGLGELFF.

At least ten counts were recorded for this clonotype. The CDR3 loop is CSARSAGQSYEQYF. The CDR3 DNA follows: TGCAGTGCTAGGAGCGCGGGACAGTCTTACGAGCAGTACTTC. This chain uses TRBV20-1 with TRBJ2-7; TRBD1 might be the D (7 bases). CDR3 length: 14 residues. The ends were cut back, 3 bases at V and 4 bases at J, with 16 bases in the middle. In germline, CDR1 is DFQATT, CDR2 SNEGSKA (reference sequence).

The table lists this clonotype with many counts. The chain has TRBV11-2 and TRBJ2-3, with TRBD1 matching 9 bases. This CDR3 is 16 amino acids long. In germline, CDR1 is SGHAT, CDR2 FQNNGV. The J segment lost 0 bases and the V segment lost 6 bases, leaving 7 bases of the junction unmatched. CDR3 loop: CASSQQGAFSTDTQYF. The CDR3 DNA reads TGTGCCAGCAGTCAACAGGGGGCATTTAGCACAGATACGCAGTATTTT.

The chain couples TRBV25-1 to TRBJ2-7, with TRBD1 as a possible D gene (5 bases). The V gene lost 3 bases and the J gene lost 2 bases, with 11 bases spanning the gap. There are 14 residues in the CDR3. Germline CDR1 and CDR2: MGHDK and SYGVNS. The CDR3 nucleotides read TGTGCCAGCAGTGATCTCACAGGACCCTACGAGCAGTACTTC. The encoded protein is CASSDLTGPYEQYF.

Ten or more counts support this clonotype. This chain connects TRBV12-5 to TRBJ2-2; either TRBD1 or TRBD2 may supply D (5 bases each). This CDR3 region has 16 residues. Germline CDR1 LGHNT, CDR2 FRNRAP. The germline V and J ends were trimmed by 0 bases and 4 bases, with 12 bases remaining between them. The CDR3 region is CASGLVIGGSTGELFF. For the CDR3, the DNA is TGTGCTAGTGGTTTGGTAATTGGGGGTTCCACCGGGGAGCTGTTTTTT.

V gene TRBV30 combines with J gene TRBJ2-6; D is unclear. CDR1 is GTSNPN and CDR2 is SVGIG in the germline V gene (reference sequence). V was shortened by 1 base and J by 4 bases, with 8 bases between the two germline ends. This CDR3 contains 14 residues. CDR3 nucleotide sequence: TGTGCCTGGAGTGCCAGTCGCGGGGCCAACGTCCTGACTTTC. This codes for CAWSASRGANVLTF.

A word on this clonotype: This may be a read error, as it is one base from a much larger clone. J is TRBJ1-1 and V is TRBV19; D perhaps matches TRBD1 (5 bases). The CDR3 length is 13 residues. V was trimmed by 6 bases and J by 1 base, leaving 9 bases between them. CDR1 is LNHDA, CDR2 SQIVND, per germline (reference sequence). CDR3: CASRRGTNTEAFF. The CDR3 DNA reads TGTGCCAGTAGGCGGGGGACGAACACTGAAGCTTTCTTT.

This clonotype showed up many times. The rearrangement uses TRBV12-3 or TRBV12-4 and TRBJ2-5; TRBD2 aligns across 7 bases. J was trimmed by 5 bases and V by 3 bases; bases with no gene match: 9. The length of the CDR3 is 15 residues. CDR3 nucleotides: TGTGCCAGCAGTTTGGGGGGAGGGCCTTTGGAGACCCAGTACTTC. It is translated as CASSLGGGPLETQYF.

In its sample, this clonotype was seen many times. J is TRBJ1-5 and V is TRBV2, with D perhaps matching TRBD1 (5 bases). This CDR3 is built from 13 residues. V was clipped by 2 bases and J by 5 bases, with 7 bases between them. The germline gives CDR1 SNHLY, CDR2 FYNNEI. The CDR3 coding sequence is TGTGCCAGCAGTGAAAACAGGTATCAGCCCCAGCATTTT. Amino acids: CASSENRYQPQHF. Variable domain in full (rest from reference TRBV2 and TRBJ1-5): EPEVTQTPSHQVTQMGQEVILRCVPISNHLYFYWYRQILGQKVEFLVSFYNNEISEKSEIFDDQFSVERPDGSNFTLKIRSTKLEDSAMYFCASSENRYQPQHFGDGTRLSIL.

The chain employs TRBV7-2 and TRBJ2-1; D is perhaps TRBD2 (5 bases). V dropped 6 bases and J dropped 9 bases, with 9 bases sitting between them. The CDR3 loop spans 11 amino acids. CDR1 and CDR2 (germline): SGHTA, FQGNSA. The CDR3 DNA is TGTGCCAGCAGTCCGGGATTTGAGCAGTTCTTC. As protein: CASSPGFEQFF.

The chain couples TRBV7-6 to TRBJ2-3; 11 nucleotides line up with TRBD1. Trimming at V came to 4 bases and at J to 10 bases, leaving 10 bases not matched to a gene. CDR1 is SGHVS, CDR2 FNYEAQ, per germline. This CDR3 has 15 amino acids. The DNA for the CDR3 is TGTGCCAGCAGCTCAACCAAAGGGACAGGGGGTCCGCAGTATTTT. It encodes CASSSTKGTGGPQYF.

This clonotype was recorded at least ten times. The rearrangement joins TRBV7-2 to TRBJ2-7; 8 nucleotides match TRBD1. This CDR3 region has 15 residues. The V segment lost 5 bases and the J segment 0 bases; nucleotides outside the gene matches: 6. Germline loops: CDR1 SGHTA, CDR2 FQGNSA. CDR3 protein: CASSTRTGSSYEQYF. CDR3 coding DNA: TGTGCCAGCAGCACACGGACAGGGAGCTCCTACGAGCAGTACTTC.

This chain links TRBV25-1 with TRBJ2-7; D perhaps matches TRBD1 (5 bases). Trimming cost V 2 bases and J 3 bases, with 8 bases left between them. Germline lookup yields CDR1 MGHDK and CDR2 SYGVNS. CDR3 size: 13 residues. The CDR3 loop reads CASSEQGIYEQYF. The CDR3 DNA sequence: TGTGCCAGCAGTGAACAGGGAATCTACGAGCAGTACTTC.

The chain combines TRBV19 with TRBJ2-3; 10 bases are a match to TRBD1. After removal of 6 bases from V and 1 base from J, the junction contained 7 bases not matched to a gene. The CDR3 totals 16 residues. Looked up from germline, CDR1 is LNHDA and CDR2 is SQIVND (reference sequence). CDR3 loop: CASSKTGGAGTDTQYF. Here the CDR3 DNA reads TGTGCCAGTAGCAAGACAGGGGGCGCCGGCACAGATACGCAGTATTTT.

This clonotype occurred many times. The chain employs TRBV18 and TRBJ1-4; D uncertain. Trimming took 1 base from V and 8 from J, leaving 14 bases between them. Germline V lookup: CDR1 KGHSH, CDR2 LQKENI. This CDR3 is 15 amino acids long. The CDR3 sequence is CASSPRSALGEKLFF. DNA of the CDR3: TGTGCCAGCTCACCACGCTCAGCCCTCGGCGAAAAACTGTTTTTT.

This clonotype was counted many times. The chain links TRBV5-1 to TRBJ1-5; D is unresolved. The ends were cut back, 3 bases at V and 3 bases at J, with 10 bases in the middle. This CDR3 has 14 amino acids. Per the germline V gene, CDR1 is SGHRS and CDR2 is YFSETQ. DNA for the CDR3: TGCGCCAGCAGCTCGGGTTTGGACAATCAGCCCCAGCATTTT. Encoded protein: CASSSGLDNQPQHF. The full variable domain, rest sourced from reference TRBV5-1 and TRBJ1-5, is KAGVTQTPRYLIKTRGQQVTLSCSPISGHRSVSWYQQTPGQGLQFLFEYFSETQRNKGNFPGRFSGRQFSNSRSEMNVSTLELGDSALYLCASSSGLDNQPQHFGDGTRLSIL.

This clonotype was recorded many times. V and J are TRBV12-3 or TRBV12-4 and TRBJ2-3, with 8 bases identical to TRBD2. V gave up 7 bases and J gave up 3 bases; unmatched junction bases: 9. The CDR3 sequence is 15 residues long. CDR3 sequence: CASTKSAGVTDTQYF. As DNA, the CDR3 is TGTGCCAGCACCAAATCAGCGGGAGTAACAGATACGCAGTATTTT.

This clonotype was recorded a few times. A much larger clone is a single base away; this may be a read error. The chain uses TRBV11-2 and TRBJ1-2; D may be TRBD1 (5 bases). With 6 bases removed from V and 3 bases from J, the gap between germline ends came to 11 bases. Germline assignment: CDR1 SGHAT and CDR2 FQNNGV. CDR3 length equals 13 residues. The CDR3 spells CASRGTEDYGYTF. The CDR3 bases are TGTGCCAGCAGAGGGACGGAGGACTATGGCTACACCTTC.